Included here is one TCR beta chain sequence, with context. These data are taken from a study of blood T cell repertoires in COVID-19. Study-level background: Sites across the United States, Italy and Spain contributed samples from acute and convalescent COVID-19. Sample material is recorded as cDNA or gDNA derived from T cells, B-cell-depleted T cells, or PBMCs.

CDR1 and CDR2 from the germline V gene are SGDLS and YYNGEE. The CDR3 covers 15 residues. The J segment lost 2 bases and the V segment lost 4 bases, leaving 6 bases of the junction unmatched. Enrollment of patients from Seattle took place during active infection, with longitudinal follow-up. Authors' methods: Reference gene primer amplification yielded estimated nucleated cell counts. Clones were sequenced by immunoSEQ multiplex PCR, and TCRdb holds only the in-frame ones, with some missing. The V and J calls and clone size come from that table; D and trimming were worked out from the DNA. The sample consists of over 150,000 clones, approximately 91% of them appearing once.

The sequencing input was peripheral blood. The clonotype originates from a man aged 18 to 30 with COVID-19, enrolled during active disease. This chain links TRBV9 with TRBJ2-3; 8 positions match TRBD2. The CDR3 loop is CASSTSGSDTDTQYF. The CDR3, as DNA: TGTGCCAGCAGCACGAGCGGGAGTGACACAGATACGCAGTATTTT.